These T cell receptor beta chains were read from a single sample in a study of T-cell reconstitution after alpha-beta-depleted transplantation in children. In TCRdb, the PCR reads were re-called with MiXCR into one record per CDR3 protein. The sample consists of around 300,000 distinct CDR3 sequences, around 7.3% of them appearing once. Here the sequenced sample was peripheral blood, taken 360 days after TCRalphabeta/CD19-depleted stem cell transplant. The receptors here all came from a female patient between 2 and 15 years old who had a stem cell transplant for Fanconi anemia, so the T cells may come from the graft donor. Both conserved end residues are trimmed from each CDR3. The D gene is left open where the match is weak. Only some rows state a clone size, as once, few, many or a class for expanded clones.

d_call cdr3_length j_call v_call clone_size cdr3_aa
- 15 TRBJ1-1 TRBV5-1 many ASSVGQPAAMNTEAF
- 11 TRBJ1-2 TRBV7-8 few ASSPDRSDGYT
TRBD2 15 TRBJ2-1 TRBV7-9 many ASRPIVRGRARNEQF
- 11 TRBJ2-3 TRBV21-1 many ASSTGGGGAQY
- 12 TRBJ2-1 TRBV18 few ASSPPDRNNEQF
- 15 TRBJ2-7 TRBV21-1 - ASSTHREGQVPAEQY
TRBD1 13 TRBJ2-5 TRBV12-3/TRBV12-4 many ASSHPGQGEETQY
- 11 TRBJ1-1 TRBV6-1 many ASSEQRNTEAF
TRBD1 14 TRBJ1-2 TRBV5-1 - ASSLADGQGGYGYT
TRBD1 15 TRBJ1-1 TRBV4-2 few ASSQDGGQGGITEAF
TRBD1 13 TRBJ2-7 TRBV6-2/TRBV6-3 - ASRLRDRVAYEQY
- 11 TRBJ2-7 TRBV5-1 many ASSLGGYDEQY
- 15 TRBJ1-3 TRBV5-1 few ASSLVGGDPSGNTIY
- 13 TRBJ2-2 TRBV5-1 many ASSLGPGETGELF
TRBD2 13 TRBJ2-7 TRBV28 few ASSLLAGETYEQY
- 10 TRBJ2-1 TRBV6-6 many ASTPGSDEQF
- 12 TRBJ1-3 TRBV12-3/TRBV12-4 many ASRGLSNGNTIY
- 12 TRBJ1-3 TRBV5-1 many ASSPDPAGNTIY
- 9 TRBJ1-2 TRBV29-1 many SVGPGVGYT
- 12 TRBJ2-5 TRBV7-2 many ASSRDWGQETQY
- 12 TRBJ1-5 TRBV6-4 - ASSDEAGDQPQH
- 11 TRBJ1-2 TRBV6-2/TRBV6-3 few ASSYGINYGYT
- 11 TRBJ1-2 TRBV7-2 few ASSLSGMRGYT
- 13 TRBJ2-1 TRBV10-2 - ASSDIAGAENEQF
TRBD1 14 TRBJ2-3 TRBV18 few ASSPLGTGGSDTQY
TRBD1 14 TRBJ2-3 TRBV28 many ASTEDRGGSTDTQY
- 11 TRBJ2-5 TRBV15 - ATSGQSRETQY
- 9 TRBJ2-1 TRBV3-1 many ASSQDRRSS
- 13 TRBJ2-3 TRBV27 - ASSLGRTRTDTQY
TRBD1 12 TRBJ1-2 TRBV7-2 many ASSSRTGDVGYT
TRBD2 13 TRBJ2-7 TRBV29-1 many SVGSYSGGAGEQY
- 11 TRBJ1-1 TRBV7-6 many ASSTGLNTEAF
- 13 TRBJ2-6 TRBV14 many ASSQAGSGANVLT
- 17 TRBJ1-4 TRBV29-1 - SVRGGRDQATKNNEKLF
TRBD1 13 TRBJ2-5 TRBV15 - ATSSRRGTGGTQY
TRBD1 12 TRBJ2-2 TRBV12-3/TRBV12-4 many ASLTGGVHGELF
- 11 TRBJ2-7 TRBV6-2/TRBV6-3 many ASSWGGGYEQY
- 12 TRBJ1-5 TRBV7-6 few ASSPHLSNQPQH
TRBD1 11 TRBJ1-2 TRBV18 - ASSPKTGEIYT
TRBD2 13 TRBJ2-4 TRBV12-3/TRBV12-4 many ASSLVLAGENIQY
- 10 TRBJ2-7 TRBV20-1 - SARVIGDEQY
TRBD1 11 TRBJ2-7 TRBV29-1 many SVERQGANEQY
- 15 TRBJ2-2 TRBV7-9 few ASSPPWLDAKAGELF
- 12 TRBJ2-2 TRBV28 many ASSLWTGTGELF
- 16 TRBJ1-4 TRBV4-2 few ASSQAPRAVGIYEKLF
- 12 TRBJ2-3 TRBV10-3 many AIGQASDPDTQY
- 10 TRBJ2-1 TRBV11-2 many ASSSQDLEQF
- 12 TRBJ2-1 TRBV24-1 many ATSRSGGAHEQF
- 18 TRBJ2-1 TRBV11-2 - ASSLISGGLPNSSYNEQF
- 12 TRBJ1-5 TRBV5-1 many ASSLVSGFQPQH
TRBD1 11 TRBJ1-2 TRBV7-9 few ASSWGQGLGYT